Given below is one TCR beta chain in context. This entry belongs to a study of blood T cell repertoires in COVID-19. Background on the study: COVID-19 samples collected from the United States, Italy and Spain covered acute and convalescent phases.

The CDR3 spans 16 residues. Germline V gene data show CDR1 as MDHEN and CDR2 as SYDVKM. V was cut by 6 bases and J by 4 bases, with 21 bases left in between. The assay was immunoSEQ multiplex PCR, and TCRdb's table has in-frame clones only and misses some. The sample carries fewer than 200,000 clones, approximately 85% recorded once. This chain connects TRBV28 to TRBJ1-2; D might be TRBD1 (5 bases). This clonotype was obtained from a woman aged 18-30 years who had recovered from COVID-19. The source material was PBMCs or T cells enriched from blood (not recorded which). The CDR3: CASSPELLRTSYGYTF. CDR3 nucleotides: TGTGCCAGCAGCCCTGAACTCTTACGGACATCCTATGGCTACACCTTC.